Each of the 5 T cell receptor beta chains below was sequenced from the same sample in a study of T cells in Graves' hyperthyroidism and ophthalmopathy. TCR beta CDR3 sequences were amplified from RNA transcripts. Using the HTBI primer set, a first-round RT-PCR was run on the TCR CDR3. TCRdb analysed the multiplex PCR reads with MiXCR anew, one entry per CDR3 protein. The sample lists about 52,000 distinct CDR3 sequences, roughly 50% occurring once. The sequenced sample consisted of blood. Receptor source: a woman between 50 and 59 years old with Graves' ophthalmopathy.

This chain links TRBV14 with TRBJ2-5; no definite D call. The CDR3 totals 13 residues. Germline loops: CDR1 SGHDN, CDR2 FVKESK. V dropped 2 bases and J dropped 4 bases, with 8 bases sitting between them. CDR3 DNA sequence: TGTGCCAGCAGCCAAAACAGAGGAGAGACCCAGTACTTC. This encodes CASSQNRGETQYF.

The J gene is TRBJ2-3, the V gene TRBV3-1; 11 bases line up with TRBD2. V trimming: 4 bases; J trimming: 0 bases; junction bases outside the gene matches: 3. Germline V lookup: CDR1 LGHDT, CDR2 YNNKEL (reference sequence). This CDR3 has 16 residues. CDR3 sequence reads: CASSRIAGGSTDTQYF. The CDR3 DNA is TGTGCCAGCAGCCGCATAGCGGGGGGGAGCACAGATACGCAGTATTTT.

The chain links TRBV7-9 to TRBJ2-3; perhaps TRBD1 as D (6 bases). Per the germline V gene, CDR1 is SEHNR and CDR2 is FQNEAQ (reference sequence). The length of the CDR3 is 13 residues. The V gene lost 1 base and the J gene lost 7 bases, with 9 bases spanning the gap. The DNA of the CDR3 is TGTGCCAGCAGCTTAGGACAGGCGTATACGCAGTATTTT. This encodes CASSLGQAYTQYF.

This clonotype was counted ten times or more. The chain carries TRBV20-1 and TRBJ2-1; 7 bases are shared with TRBD2. The CDR3 contains 13 residues. Per germline, CDR1 DFQATT and CDR2 SNEGSKA (reference sequence). CDR3 loop: CSARGARGDEQFF. CDR3 DNA sequence: TGCAGCGCCCGGGGAGCCCGGGGGGATGAGCAGTTCTTC.

This clonotype was recorded many times. The chain employs TRBV4-3 and TRBJ2-5; D possibly corresponds to TRBD1 (6 bases). This CDR3 comprises 14 residues. CDR1 is LGHNA and CDR2 is YSLEER in the germline V gene. Trimming shortened V by 2 bases and J by 7 bases, and 14 bases separated the two germline ends. The CDR3: CASSQSDRWGTQYF. The DNA for the CDR3 is TGCGCCAGCAGCCAATCGGACAGATGGGGGACCCAGTACTTC.